This T cell receptor (beta chain) was found in a study of blood T cell repertoires in COVID-19. Germline V CDR1 and CDR2: WSHSY, SAAADI. V lost 8 bases and J 4 bases, leaving 9 bases between the germline ends. The CDR3 loop spans 13 amino acids. Original data processing: Estimated nucleated cell counts came from reference gene primer amplification. Clones were read by immunoSEQ multiplex PCR, and TCRdb kept only the in-frame ones, dropping some. V and J calls plus clone size are reproduced from that table; the DNA served to infer D and trimming. Of 300,000 to 400,000 clones listed, around 86% are singletons.

The sequence derives from a woman in her fifties or sixties with COVID-19, enrolled during active disease. The sequencing input was peripheral blood. V usage is TRBV10-2 and J usage is TRBJ2-6; D unresolved. Written as DNA, the CDR3 is TGCGCCAGCGGGCTGCGCGGGGCCAACGTCCTGACTTTC. This encodes CASGLRGANVLTF.